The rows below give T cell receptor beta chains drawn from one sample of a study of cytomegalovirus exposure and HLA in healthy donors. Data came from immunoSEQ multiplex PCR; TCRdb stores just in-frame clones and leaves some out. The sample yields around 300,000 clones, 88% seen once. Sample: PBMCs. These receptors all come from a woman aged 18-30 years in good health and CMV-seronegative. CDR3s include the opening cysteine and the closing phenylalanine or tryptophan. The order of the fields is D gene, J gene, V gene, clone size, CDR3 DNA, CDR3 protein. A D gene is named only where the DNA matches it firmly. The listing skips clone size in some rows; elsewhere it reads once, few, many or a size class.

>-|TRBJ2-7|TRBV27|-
TGTGCCAGCAGTCAGCCGAGGAGGGGAAGCGAGCAGTACTTC
CASSQPRRGSEQYF
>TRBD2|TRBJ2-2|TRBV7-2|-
TGTGCCAGCAGCTCCCGACTAGCGGGTAGTACCGGGGAGCTGTTTTTT
CASSSRLAGSTGELFF
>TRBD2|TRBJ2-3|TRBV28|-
TGTGCCAGCAGTCTCCTCGGAGTAGCGGGAGTCCACACAGATACGCAGTATTTT
CASSLLGVAGVHTDTQYF
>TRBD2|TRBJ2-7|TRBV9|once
TGTGCCAGCAGCGACAGGACTAGCGGGACGTACGAGCAGTACTTC
CASSDRTSGTYEQYF
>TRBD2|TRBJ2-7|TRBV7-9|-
TGTGCCAGCAGCTTAGGTCTAGCGGGATACGAGCAGTACTTC
CASSLGLAGYEQYF
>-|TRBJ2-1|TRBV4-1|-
TGCGCCAGCAGCCACCGACTAGACTCCTACAATGAGCAGTTCTTC
CASSHRLDSYNEQFF
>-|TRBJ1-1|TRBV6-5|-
TGTGCCAGCAGGCGACGCGAGACTGGGACTGAAGCTTTCTTT
CASRRRETGTEAFF
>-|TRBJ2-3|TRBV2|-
TGTGCCAGCAGTGGTGAGCGCACAGATACGCAGTATTTT
CASSGERTDTQYF
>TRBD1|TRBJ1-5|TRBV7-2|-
TGTGCCAGCAGCTTGTGGGACAGCGGAATCTCCAATCAGCCCCAGCATTTT
CASSLWDSGISNQPQHF
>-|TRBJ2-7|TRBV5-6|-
TGTGCCAGCAGCTTGACAGGTCCCTACGAGCAGTACTTC
CASSLTGPYEQYF
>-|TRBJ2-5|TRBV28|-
TGTGCCAGCATGGCAGGGCAAGAGACCCAGTACTTC
CASMAGQETQYF
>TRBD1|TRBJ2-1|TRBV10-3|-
TGTGCCATCAGTCCGGGACAGGGGGACAATGAGCAGTTCTTC
CAISPGQGDNEQFF
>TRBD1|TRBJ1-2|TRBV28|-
TGTGCCAGCAGTAAGAGGGGGCGCGGCTATGGCTACACCTTC
CASSKRGRGYGYTF
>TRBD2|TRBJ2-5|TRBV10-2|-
TGCGCCAGCAGAGGACTAGCGGTCGAAGAGACCCAGTACTTC
CASRGLAVEETQYF
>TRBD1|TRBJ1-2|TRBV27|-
TGTGCCAGCAGTTTATACAGGGGAGGAGGTGGCTACACCTTC
CASSLYRGGGGYTF
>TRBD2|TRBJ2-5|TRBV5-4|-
TGTGCCAGCAGCACGACGGGAGGTTGGGAGACCCAGTACTTC
CASSTTGGWETQYF
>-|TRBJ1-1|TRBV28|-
TGTGCCAGCGGGTTCCCGGGCACTGAAGCTTTCTTT
CASGFPGTEAFF
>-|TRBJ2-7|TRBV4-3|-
TGCGCCAGCATGGAGGCCCCAGCCCCCTACGAGCAGTACTTC
CASMEAPAPYEQYF
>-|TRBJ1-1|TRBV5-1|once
TGCGCCAGCAGCTTAAATATGAACACTGAAGCTTTCTTT
CASSLNMNTEAFF
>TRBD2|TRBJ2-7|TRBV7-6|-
TGTGCCAGCAGCTTAGGGGGACTAGCGGGACCCCTCCCTTCCTACGAGCAGTACTTC
CASSLGGLAGPLPSYEQYF
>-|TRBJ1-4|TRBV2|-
TGTGCCAGCAGTGAAGACGACAGGATAAGGCTGTTTTTT
CASSEDDRIRLFF
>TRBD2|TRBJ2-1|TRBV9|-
TGTGCCAGCAGTGAGGACGGGAGGTCCTACAATGAGCAGTTCTTC
CASSEDGRSYNEQFF
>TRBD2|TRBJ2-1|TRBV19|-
TGTGCCAGTAGGATACTAGCGGGGGGAGCTAGCTCCTACAATGAGCAGTTCTTC
CASRILAGGASSYNEQFF
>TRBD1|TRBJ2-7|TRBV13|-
TGTGCCAGCAGCCAAGAATATGACAGGGGGCACGAGCAGTACTTC
CASSQEYDRGHEQYF
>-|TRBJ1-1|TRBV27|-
TGTGCCAGCAGTTTAGCAGGGGTTAACACTGAAGCTTTCTTT
CASSLAGVNTEAFF
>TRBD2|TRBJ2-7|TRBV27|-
TGTGCCAGCAGGTCGTGGGAGGGCTACGAGCAGTACTTC
CASRSWEGYEQYF
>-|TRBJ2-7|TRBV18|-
TGTGCCAGCTCACCGAACCAGCGCTACGAGCAGTACTTC
CASSPNQRYEQYF
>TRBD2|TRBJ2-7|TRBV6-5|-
TGTGCCAGCAGTTACGGGTCTAGCGGGGGCTCCTACGAGCAGTACTTC
CASSYGSSGGSYEQYF
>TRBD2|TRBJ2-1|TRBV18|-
TGTGCCAGCTCACCACAAGGGCCTAGCGGATACAATGAGCAGTTCTTC
CASSPQGPSGYNEQFF
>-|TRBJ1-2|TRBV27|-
TGTGCCAGCAGTTCGACAAGGCATGGCTACACCTTC
CASSSTRHGYTF
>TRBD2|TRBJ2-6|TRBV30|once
TGTGCCTGGACAGCTAGCGGGAGTATCACTGGGGCCAACGTCCTGACTTTC
CAWTASGSITGANVLTF
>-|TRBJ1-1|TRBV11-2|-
TGTGCCAGCAGCTTAGCCCAGCCCCGACAGGTGGAGAACACTGAAGCTTTCTTT
CASSLAQPRQVENTEAFF
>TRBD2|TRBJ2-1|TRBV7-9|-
TGTGCCAGCAGCTTTCTTCGCGGGAGCGGTAATGAGCAGTTCTTC
CASSFLRGSGNEQFF
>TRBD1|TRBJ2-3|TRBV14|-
TGTGCCAGCAGCCGCCTACGGGACAGGGTAACAGATACGCAGTATTTT
CASSRLRDRVTDTQYF
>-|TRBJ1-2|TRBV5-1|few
TGCGCCAGCAGCTCCCCGGGAAGCGGCTACACCTTC
CASSSPGSGYTF
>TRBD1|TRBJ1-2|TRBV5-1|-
TGCGCCAGCAGCCTGGGACAGGCTAACTATGGCTACACCTTC
CASSLGQANYGYTF
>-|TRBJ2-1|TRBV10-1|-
TGCGCCAGCAGCGCCGGGGGGCTCAATGAGCAGTTCTTC
CASSAGGLNEQFF
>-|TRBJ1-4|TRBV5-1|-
TGCGCCAGCAGTAAGAGCACGGAGGAAAAACTGTTTTTT
CASSKSTEEKLFF
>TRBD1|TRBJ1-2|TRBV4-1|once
TGCGCCAGCAGCCAAGCGGGACAGGGGGCAGGTGGCTACACCTTC
CASSQAGQGAGGYTF
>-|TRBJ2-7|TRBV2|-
TGTGCCAGCAGTGACCCTACGACTAGTAGGGCCTACGAGCAGTACTTC
CASSDPTTSRAYEQYF
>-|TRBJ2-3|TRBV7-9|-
TGTGCCAGCAGCCCAGGCCTTAAGAGCACAGATACGCAGTATTTT
CASSPGLKSTDTQYF
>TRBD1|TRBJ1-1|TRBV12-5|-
TGTGCTAGTGGCTACCGGACAGGGGGCACTTTCACAGCTTTCTTT
CASGYRTGGTFTAFF
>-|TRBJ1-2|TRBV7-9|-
TGTGCCAGCAGCGACCGAGGTTGGAAGGATGGCTACACCTTC
CASSDRGWKDGYTF
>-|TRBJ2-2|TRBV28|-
TGTGCCAGCAGGAGAGAGATTCGGACCGGGGAGCTGTTTTTT
CASRREIRTGELFF
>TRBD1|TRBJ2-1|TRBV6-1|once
TGTGCCAGCACCGGGACAGGACCCAATGAGCAGTTCTTC
CASTGTGPNEQFF
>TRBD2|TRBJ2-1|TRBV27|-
TGTGCCAGCAGTCCCCCGCAGCTAGCGGATCCCAATGAGCAGTTCTTC
CASSPPQLADPNEQFF
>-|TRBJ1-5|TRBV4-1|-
TGCGCCAGCAGCCACCCCTTGGACGGGGGACGCAATCAGCCCCAGCATTTT
CASSHPLDGGRNQPQHF